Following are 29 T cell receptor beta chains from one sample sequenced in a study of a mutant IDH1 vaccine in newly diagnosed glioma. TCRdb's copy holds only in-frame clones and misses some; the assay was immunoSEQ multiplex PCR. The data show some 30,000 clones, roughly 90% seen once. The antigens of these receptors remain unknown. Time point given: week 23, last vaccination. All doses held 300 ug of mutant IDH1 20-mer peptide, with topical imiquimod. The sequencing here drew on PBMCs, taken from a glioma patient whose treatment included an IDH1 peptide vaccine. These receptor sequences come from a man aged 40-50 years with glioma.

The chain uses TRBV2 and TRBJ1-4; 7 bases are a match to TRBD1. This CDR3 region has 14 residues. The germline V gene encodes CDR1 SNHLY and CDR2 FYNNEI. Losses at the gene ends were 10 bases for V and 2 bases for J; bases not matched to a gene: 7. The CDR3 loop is CATQGIRTNEKLFF. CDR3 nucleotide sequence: TGTGCCACACAGGGGATACGGACTAATGAAAAACTGTTTTTT.

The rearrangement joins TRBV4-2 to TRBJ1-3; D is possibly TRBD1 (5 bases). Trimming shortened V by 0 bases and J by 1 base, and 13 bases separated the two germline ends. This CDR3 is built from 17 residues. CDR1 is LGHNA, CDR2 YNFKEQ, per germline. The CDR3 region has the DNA TGTGCCAGCAGCCAAGAGGCAGGCGGGGGGTCTGGAAACACCATATATTTT. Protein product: CASSQEAGGGSGNTIYF.

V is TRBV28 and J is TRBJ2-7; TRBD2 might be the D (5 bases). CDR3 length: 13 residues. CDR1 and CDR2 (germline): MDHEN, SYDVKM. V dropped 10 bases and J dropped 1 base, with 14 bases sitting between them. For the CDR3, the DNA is TGTGCCACCAAGAGCGGACCTTCCTACGAGCAGTACTTC. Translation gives CATKSGPSYEQYF. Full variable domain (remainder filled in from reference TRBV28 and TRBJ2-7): DVKVTQSSRYLVKRTGEKVFLECVQDMDHENMFWYRQDPGLGLRLIYFSYDVKMKEKGDIPEGYSVSREKKERFSLILESASTNQTSMYLCATKSGPSYEQYFGPGTRLTVT.

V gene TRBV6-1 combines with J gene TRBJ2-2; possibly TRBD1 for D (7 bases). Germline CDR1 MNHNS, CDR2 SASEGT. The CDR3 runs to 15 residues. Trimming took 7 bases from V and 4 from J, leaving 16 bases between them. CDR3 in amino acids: CASTRQGGITGELFF. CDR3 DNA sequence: TGTGCCAGCACACGTCAGGGGGGCATCACCGGGGAGCTGTTTTTT.

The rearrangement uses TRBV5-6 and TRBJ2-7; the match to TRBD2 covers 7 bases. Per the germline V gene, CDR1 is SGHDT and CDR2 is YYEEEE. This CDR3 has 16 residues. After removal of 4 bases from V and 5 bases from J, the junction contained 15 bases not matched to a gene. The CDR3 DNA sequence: TGTGCCAGCAGCCCCACATGGGAGCGGGATCCCCACGAGCAGTACTTC. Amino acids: CASSPTWERDPHEQYF.

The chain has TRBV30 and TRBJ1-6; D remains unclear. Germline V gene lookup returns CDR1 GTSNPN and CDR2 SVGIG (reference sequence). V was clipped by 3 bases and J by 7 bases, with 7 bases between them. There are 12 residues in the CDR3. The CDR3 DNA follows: TGTGCCTGGAGGGGTGCGAATTCACCCCTCCACTTT. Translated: CAWRGANSPLHF.

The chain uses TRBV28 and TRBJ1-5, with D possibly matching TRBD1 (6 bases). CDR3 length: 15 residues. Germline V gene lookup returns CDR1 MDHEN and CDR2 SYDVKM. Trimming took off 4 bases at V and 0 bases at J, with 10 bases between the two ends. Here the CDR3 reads CASSSTGHSNQPQHF. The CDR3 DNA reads TGTGCCAGCAGTTCAACAGGGCATAGCAATCAGCCCCAGCATTTT.

In DNA, the CDR3 is TGTGCCAGCGCGGCTAGCGGGAGGCTGCCAGATACGCAGTATTTT. It is translated as CASAASGRLPDTQYF. V and J are TRBV7-9 and TRBJ2-3; 11 bases are a match to TRBD2. The CDR3 sequence is 15 residues long. CDR1 SEHNR and CDR2 FQNEAQ come from the germline V gene (reference sequence). J was trimmed by 4 bases and V by 8 bases; bases with no gene match: 8.

CDR3 sequence (DNA): TGTGCCAGCAGCACGGACGGAGATACCTACGAGCAGTACGTC. Translation gives CASSTDGDTYEQYV. The chain links TRBV5-4 to TRBJ2-7, with unresolved D. The CDR3 consists of 14 residues. V gave up 4 bases and J gave up 2 bases, with 13 bases separating them. Germline lookup yields CDR1 SGHNT and CDR2 YYREEE (reference sequence).

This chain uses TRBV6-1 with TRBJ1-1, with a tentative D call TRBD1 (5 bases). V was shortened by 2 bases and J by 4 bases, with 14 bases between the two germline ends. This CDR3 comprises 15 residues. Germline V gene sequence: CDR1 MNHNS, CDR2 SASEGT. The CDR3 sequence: CASSETRVLGTEAFF. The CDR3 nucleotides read TGTGCCAGCAGTGAAACCAGGGTTTTGGGCACTGAAGCTTTCTTT.

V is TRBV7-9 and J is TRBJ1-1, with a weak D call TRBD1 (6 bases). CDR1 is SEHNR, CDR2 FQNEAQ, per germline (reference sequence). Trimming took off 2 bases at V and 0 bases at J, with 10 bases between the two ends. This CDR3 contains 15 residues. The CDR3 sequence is CASSLSQGLNTEAFF. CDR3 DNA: TGTGCCAGCAGCTTATCCCAGGGGCTGAACACTGAAGCTTTCTTT.

CDR3 residues: CASSSVATGELFF. The CDR3 coding sequence is TGTGCCAGCAGCAGCGTCGCTACCGGGGAGCTGTTTTTT. The chain uses TRBV6-1 and TRBJ2-2; D unresolved. The CDR3 spans 13 residues. Looked up from germline, CDR1 is MNHNS and CDR2 is SASEGT. Deletions cut 6 bases from V and 5 bases from J, with 10 bases between.

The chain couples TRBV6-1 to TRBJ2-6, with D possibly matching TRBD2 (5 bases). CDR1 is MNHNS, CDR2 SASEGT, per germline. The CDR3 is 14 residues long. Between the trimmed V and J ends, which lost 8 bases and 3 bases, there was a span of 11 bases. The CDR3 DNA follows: TGTGCCAGCGCGAGGGTCCATGGGGCCAACGTCCTGACTTTC. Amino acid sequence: CASARVHGANVLTF.

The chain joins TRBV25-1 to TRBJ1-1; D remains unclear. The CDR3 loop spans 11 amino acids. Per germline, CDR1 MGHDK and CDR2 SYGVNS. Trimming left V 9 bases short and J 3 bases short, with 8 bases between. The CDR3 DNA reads TGTGCCAGTAGCCTGTACACTGAAGCTTTCTTT. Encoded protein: CASSLYTEAFF.

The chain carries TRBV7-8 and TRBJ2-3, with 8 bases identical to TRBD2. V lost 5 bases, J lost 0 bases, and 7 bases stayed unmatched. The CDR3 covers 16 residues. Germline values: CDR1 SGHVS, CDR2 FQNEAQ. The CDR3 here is CASSPWAGGSTDTQYF. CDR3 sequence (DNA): TGTGCCAGCAGCCCCTGGGCGGGAGGAAGCACAGATACGCAGTATTTT.

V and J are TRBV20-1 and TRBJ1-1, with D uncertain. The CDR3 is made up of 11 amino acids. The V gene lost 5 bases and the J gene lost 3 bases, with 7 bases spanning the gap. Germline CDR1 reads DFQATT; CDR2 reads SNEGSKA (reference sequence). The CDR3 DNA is TGCAGTGCTGACCGGGACACTGAAGCTTTCTTT. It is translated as CSADRDTEAFF.

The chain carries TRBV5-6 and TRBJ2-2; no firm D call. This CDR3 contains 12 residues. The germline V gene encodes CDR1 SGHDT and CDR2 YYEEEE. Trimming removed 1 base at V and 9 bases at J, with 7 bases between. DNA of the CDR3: TGTGCCAGCAGCTTGCGTAACCGGGAGCTGTTTTTT. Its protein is CASSLRNRELFF.

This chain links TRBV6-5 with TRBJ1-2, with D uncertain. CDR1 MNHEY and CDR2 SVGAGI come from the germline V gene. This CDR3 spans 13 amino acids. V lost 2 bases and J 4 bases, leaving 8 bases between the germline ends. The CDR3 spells CASSYLSGYGYTF. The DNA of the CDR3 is TGTGCCAGCAGTTACCTGTCCGGCTATGGCTACACCTTC.

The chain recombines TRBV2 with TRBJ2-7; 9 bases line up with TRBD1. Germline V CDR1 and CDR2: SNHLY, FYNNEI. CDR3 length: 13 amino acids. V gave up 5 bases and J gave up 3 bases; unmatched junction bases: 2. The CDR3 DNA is TGTGCCAGCAGTACAGGGGGCAGCTACGAGCAGTACGTC. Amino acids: CASSTGGSYEQYV.

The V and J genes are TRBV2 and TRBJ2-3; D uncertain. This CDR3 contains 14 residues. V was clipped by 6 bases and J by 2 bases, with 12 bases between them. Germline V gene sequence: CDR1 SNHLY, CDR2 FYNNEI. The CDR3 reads CASRMGWDTDTQYF. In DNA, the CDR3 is TGTGCCAGCAGGATGGGATGGGACACAGATACGCAGTATTTT.

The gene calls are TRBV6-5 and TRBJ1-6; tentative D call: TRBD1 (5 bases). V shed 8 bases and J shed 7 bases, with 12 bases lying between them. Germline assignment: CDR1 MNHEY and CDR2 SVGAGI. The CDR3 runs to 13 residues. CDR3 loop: CASGRDGNSPLHF. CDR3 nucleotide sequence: TGTGCCAGCGGCCGGGACGGCAATTCACCCCTCCACTTT.

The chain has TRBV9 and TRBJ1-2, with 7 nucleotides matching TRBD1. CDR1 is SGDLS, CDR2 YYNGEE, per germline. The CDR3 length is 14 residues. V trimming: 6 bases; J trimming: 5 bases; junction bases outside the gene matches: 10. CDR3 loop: CASTFGTASYGYTF. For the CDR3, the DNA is TGTGCCAGCACCTTCGGGACAGCCTCTTATGGCTACACCTTC.

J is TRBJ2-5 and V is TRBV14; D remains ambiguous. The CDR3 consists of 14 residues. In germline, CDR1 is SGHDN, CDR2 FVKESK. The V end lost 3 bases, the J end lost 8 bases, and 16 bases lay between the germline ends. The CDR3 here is CASSQGSIRVTQYF. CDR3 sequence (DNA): TGTGCCAGCAGCCAGGGTTCTATTAGGGTAACCCAGTACTTC.

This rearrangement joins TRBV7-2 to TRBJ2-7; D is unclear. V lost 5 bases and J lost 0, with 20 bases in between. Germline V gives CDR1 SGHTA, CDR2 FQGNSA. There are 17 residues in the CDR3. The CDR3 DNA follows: TGTGCCAGCAGCACTGCTGTATCTGCCTATTTCTCCTACGAGCAGTACTTC. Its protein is CASSTAVSAYFSYEQYF. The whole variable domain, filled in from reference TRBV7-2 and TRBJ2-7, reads GAGVSQSPSNKVTEKGKDVELRCDPISGHTALYWYRQSLGQGLEFLIYFQGNSAPDKSGLPSDRFSAERTGGSVSTLTIQRTQQEDSAVYLCASSTAVSAYFSYEQYFGPGTRLTVT.

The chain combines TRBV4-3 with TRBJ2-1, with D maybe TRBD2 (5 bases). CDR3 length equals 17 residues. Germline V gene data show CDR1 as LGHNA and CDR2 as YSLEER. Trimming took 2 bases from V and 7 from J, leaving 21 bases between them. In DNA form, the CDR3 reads TGCGCCAGCAGCCAAACTGCACGTGGACTCATTGGGAATGAGCAGTTCTTC. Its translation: CASSQTARGLIGNEQFF.

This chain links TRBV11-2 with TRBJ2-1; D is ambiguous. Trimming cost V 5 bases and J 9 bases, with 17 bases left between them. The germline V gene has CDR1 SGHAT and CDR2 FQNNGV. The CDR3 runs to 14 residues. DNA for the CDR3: TGTGCCAGCAGCGCGGCCTTACCCGGCGGTGAGCAGTTCTTC. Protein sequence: CASSAALPGGEQFF.

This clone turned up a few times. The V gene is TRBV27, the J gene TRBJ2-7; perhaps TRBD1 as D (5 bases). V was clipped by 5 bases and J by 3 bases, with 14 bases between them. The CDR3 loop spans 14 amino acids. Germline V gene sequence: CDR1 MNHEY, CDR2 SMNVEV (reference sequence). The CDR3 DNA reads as TGTGCCAGCAGTCGCGACAGATTAGACTACGAGCAGTACTTC. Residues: CASSRDRLDYEQYF.

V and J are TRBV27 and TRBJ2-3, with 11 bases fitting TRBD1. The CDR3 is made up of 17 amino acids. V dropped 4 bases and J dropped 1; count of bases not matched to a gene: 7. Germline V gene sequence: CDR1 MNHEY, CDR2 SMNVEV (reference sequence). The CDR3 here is CASSSRTGGMGTDTQYF. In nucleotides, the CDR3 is TGTGCCAGCAGTTCCCGGACAGGGGGCATGGGCACAGATACGCAGTATTTT.

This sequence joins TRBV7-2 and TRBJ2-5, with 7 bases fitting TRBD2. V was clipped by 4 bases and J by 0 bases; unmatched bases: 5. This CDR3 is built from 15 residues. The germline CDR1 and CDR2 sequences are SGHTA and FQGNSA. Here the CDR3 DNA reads TGTGCCAGCAGCTCGACTAGCCCGTACCAAGAGACCCAGTACTTC. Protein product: CASSSTSPYQETQYF. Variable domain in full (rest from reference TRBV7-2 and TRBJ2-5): GAGVSQSPSNKVTEKGKDVELRCDPISGHTALYWYRQSLGQGLEFLIYFQGNSAPDKSGLPSDRFSAERTGGSVSTLTIQRTQQEDSAVYLCASSSTSPYQETQYFGPGTRLLVL.